A single sample is the source of the 20 T cell receptor beta chains below, sequenced in a study of naive and memory T cell subsets. Both TRBC1 and TRBC2 were covered by a beta constant-region primer of two equimolar oligonucleotides. Nested alpha and beta constant-region primers with the SP2 primer drove four PCR rounds on ligated cDNA. TCRdb called the UMI-ligation and nested PCR reads again in MiXCR, with one record for every CDR3 protein. The sample has about 82,000 distinct CDR3 sequences; around 9% are singletons. The sample taken for sequencing was naive CD8+ T cells from blood. All receptors come from a human donor in good health.

CDR3 sequence: CASLGGGGLVEQYF. CDR3 DNA sequence: TGTGCCAGCTTAGGTGGCGGAGGGCTGGTCGAGCAGTACTTC. The chain employs TRBV6-2 or TRBV6-3 and TRBJ2-7; D may be TRBD2 (6 bases). Germline assignment: CDR1 MNHEY and CDR2 SVGEGT. The CDR3 covers 14 residues. V was cut by 8 bases and J by 6 bases, with 20 bases left in between.

The chain combines TRBV7-6 with TRBJ1-4; TRBD1 might be the D (5 bases). The V end was cut by 0 bases, the J end by 7 bases, with 12 bases between. The germline V gene encodes CDR1 SGHVS and CDR2 FNYEAQ. The CDR3 is made up of 15 amino acids. The DNA for the CDR3 is TGTGCCAGCAGCTTAGCCGGGGGACCGGGTGAAAAACTGTTTTTT. It codes for CASSLAGGPGEKLFF.

The sample holds a few counts of this clonotype. The rearrangement links TRBV4-3 to TRBJ1-4; D not certain. Germline CDR1 LGHNA, CDR2 YSLEER. The CDR3 covers 17 residues. The V end lost 3 bases, the J end lost 7 bases, and 21 bases lay between the germline ends. The CDR3 loop reads CASSHNPVGTSSEKLFF. CDR3 nucleotides: TGCGCCAGCAGCCACAACCCGGTCGGCACCTCGAGTGAAAAACTGTTTTTT.

This clonotype showed up just a few times. The CDR3 nucleotides are TGTGCCACCAGTGAATCCACCGACAGCCCTAGCTCCTACAATGAGCAGTTCTTC. Amino acids: CATSESTDSPSSYNEQFF. The rearrangement joins TRBV24-1 to TRBJ2-1; possible D gene TRBD1, 5 bases. Between the trimmed V and J ends, which lost 4 bases and 0 bases, there was a span of 18 bases. The germline V gene encodes CDR1 KGHDR and CDR2 SFDVKD. The CDR3 sequence is 18 residues long.

The chain carries TRBV6-1 and TRBJ1-1; unclear D gene. The length of the CDR3 is 15 residues. Germline loops: CDR1 MNHNS, CDR2 SASEGT. V was cut by 5 bases and J by 6 bases, with 19 bases left in between. The CDR3, as DNA: TGTGCCAGCAGTCCCTGGGCGAGTCCGGACGCTGAAGCTTTCTTT. Translating gives CASSPWASPDAEAFF.

This clonotype was detected ten times or more. V gene TRBV7-2 combines with J gene TRBJ2-3; D unclear. Germline values: CDR1 SGHTA, CDR2 FQGNSA. The CDR3 length is 13 residues. The V gene lost 0 bases and the J gene lost 4 bases, with 5 bases spanning the gap. CDR3 bases: TGTGCCAGCAGCTTAGCGTTAGCAGATACGCAGTATTTT. Translated: CASSLALADTQYF.

This clonotype showed up many times. The chain couples TRBV20-1 to TRBJ2-3; unclear D gene. CDR3 length: 12 residues. The germline gives CDR1 DFQATT, CDR2 SNEGSKA (reference sequence). V lost 6 bases to trimming and J lost 1 base, with 8 bases between them. The CDR3 region has the DNA TGCAGTGCCCCAAGTGGCACAGATACGCAGTATTTT. Translation gives CSAPSGTDTQYF.

This chain links TRBV9 with TRBJ1-2, with D hard to call. The CDR3 consists of 13 residues. Germline V lookup: CDR1 SGDLS, CDR2 YYNGEE. V dropped 2 bases and J dropped 8 bases, with 13 bases sitting between them. DNA for the CDR3: TGTGCCAGCAGCGTCGGAACATCGGGCGGCTACACCTTC. This sequence encodes CASSVGTSGGYTF.

This chain uses TRBV13 with TRBJ2-6; unclear D gene. Per germline, CDR1 PRHDT and CDR2 FYEKMQ (reference sequence). The CDR3 runs 15 residues. The V end lost 5 bases, the J end lost 0 bases, and 8 bases lay between the germline ends. The CDR3, as DNA: TGTGCCAGCAGCCCTGGGTACTCTGGGGCCAACGTCCTGACTTTC. It encodes CASSPGYSGANVLTF.

In its sample, this clonotype was seen a few times. V gene TRBV12-3 or TRBV12-4 combines with J gene TRBJ2-7; TRBD1 agrees at 10 bases. The V segment lost 5 bases and the J segment 3 bases; nucleotides outside the gene matches: 7. This CDR3 has 15 amino acids. CDR3 residues: CASSSGGQGIYEQYF. The CDR3 nucleotides are TGTGCCAGCAGTAGCGGGGGACAGGGGATCTACGAGCAGTACTTC.

This clonotype showed up many times. The chain employs TRBV4-3 and TRBJ2-2; D is ambiguous. The CDR3 consists of 17 residues. V was cut by 0 bases and J by 4 bases, with 15 bases left in between. Germline CDR1 is LGHNA and CDR2 is YSLEER. The CDR3 reads CASSQDRPRHSTGELFF. Here the CDR3 DNA reads TGCGCCAGCAGCCAAGATCGTCCCCGACATAGCACCGGGGAGCTGTTTTTT.

This clonotype was observed a few times. J is TRBJ2-3 and V is TRBV7-8; 12 bases agree with TRBD1. Germline V gene sequence: CDR1 SGHVS, CDR2 FQNEAQ. The V and J ends lost 5 bases and 4 bases, in that order; junction bases with no gene match: 13. The CDR3 sequence is 18 residues long. CDR3 sequence reads: CASSRPTTGTGGSDTQYF. The CDR3 DNA is TGTGCCAGCAGCAGACCGACGACCGGGACAGGGGGCTCAGATACGCAGTATTTT.

The rearrangement uses TRBV6-1 and TRBJ2-1; TRBD2 aligns across 8 bases. The length of the CDR3 is 15 residues. The germline V gene encodes CDR1 MNHNS and CDR2 SASEGT. V shed 2 bases and J 3 bases; nucleotides not matched to a gene: 3. CDR3 bases: TGTGCCAGCAGTGAACTGGGACTAGGCTACAATGAGCAGTTCTTC. Translated, it gives CASSELGLGYNEQFF.

This clonotype was detected ten times or more. V gene TRBV12-3 or TRBV12-4 combines with J gene TRBJ2-1, with TRBD2 matching 8 bases. Germline trimming cut 6 bases from V and 3 bases from J; bases unmatched to any gene: 16. The CDR3 runs to 18 residues. The CDR3 DNA reads TGTGCCAGCAGCCCCTCATCACGAACTAGCGGATACTACAATGAGCAGTTCTTC. Translated, it gives CASSPSSRTSGYYNEQFF.

This clonotype appeared a few times. The V call is TRBV6-2 or TRBV6-3, the J call TRBJ1-1; unclear D gene. Looked up from germline, CDR1 is MNHEY and CDR2 is SVGEGT. This CDR3 contains 15 residues. The V end lost 4 bases, the J end lost 0 bases, and 12 bases lay between the germline ends. CDR3 nucleotides: TGTGCCAGCAGTTTGACAAGCAGTCTGAACACTGAAGCTTTCTTT. Translating gives CASSLTSSLNTEAFF.

V gene TRBV19 combines with J gene TRBJ2-1; the match to TRBD2 covers 10 bases. The CDR3 contains 15 residues. Germline values: CDR1 LNHDA, CDR2 SQIVND (reference sequence). V lost 2 bases to trimming and J lost 5 bases; unmatched junction nucleotides: 3. DNA for the CDR3: TGTGCCAGTAGTATACTAGCGGGAGCAGACAATGAGCAGTTCTTC. Its protein is CASSILAGADNEQFF. Looking up the rest from reference TRBV19 and TRBJ2-1 gives the full variable domain: DGGITQSPKYLFRKEGQNVTLSCEQNLNHDAMYWYRQDPGQGLRLIYYSQIVNDFQKGDIAEGYSVSREKKESFPLTVTSAQKNPTAFYLCASSILAGADNEQFFGPGTRLTVL.

V and J are TRBV9 and TRBJ2-7; TRBD1 matches at 8 bases. Germline lookup yields CDR1 SGDLS and CDR2 YYNGEE. The CDR3 covers 14 residues. The V segment lost 4 bases and the J segment 7 bases; nucleotides outside the gene matches: 10. The CDR3 DNA is TGTGCCAGCAGCTCGGGACAGGCGCCCACAGAGCAGTACTTC. Translated, it gives CASSSGQAPTEQYF.

There are a few counts of this clonotype. The rearrangement joins TRBV27 to TRBJ1-1; 9 bases are a match to TRBD1. V shed 5 bases, J shed 6 bases, and the junction held 10 bases outside the gene matches. Looked up from germline, CDR1 is MNHEY and CDR2 is SMNVEV (reference sequence). The CDR3 has 15 amino acids. The CDR3 coding sequence is TGTGCCAGCAGTACAAGGACAGGGGAGAGTCCTGAAGCTTTCTTT. It translates to CASSTRTGESPEAFF.

This clonotype was counted only a few times. V usage is TRBV3-1 and J usage is TRBJ2-3, with 12 bases matching TRBD2. The junction had 4 bases not matched to a gene; V was cut back by 2 bases and J by 1 base. Looked up from germline, CDR1 is LGHDT and CDR2 is YNNKEL (reference sequence). The CDR3 runs to 17 residues. The CDR3 nucleotides are TGTGCCAGCAGCCAACCTAGCGGGAGGGCGGGCACAGATACGCAGTATTTT. This encodes CASSQPSGRAGTDTQYF.

There are many counts of this clonotype. This sequence joins TRBV7-9 and TRBJ2-3; no definite D call. V lost 3 bases and J 1 base, leaving 11 bases between the germline ends. CDR1 is SEHNR and CDR2 is FQNEAQ in the germline V gene (reference sequence). The CDR3 sequence is 15 residues long. The CDR3 DNA is TGTGCCAGCAGCTTGCTGGCCTCCGGCACAGATACGCAGTATTTT. Its protein is CASSLLASGTDTQYF.